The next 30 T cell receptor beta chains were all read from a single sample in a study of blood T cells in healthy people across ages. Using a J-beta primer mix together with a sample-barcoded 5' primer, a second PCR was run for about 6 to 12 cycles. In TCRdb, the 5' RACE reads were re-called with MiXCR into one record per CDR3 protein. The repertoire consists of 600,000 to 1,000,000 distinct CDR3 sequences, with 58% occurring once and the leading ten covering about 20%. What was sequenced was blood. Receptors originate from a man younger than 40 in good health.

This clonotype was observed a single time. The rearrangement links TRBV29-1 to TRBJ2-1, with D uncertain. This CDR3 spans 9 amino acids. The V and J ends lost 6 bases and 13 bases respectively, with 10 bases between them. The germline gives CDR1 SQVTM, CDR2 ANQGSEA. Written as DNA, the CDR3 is TGCAGCGTGGCAGAGACCCAGTTCTTC. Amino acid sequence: CSVAETQFF.

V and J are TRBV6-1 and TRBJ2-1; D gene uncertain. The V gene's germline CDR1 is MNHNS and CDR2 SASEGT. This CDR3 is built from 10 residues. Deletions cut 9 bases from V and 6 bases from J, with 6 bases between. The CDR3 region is CASHLNEQFF. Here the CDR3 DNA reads TGTGCCAGTCACCTCAATGAGCAGTTCTTC.

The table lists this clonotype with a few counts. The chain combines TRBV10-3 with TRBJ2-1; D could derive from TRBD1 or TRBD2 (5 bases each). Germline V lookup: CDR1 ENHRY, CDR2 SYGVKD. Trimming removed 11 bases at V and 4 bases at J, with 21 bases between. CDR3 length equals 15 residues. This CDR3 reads CAADPGTTGYNEQFF. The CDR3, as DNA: TGTGCCGCCGATCCAGGGACGACTGGTTACAATGAGCAGTTCTTC.

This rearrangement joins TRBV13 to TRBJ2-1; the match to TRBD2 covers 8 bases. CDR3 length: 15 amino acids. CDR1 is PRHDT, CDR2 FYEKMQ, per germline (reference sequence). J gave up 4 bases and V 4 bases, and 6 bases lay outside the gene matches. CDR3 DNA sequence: TGTGCCAGCAGCTCGGACGCTAGCGGGTACAATGAGCAGTTCTTC. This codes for CASSSDASGYNEQFF. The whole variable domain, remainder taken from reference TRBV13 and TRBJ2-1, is AAGVIQSPRHLIKEKRETATLKCYPIPRHDTVYWYQQGPGQDPQFLISFYEKMQSDKGSIPDRFSAQQFSDYHSELNMSSLELGDSALYFCASSSDASGYNEQFFGPGTRLTVL.

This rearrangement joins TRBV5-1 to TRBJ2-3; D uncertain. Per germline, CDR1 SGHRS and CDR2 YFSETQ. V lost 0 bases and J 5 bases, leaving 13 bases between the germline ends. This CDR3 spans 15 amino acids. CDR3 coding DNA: TGCGCCAGCAGCTTGGCCGCGATTGACGGAGATACGCAGTATTTT. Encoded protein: CASSLAAIDGDTQYF.

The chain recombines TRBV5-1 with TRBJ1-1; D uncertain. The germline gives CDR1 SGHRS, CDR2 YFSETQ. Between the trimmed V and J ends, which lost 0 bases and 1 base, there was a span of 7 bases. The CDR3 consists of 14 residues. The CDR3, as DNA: TGCGCCAGCAGCTTGGAATCCGGGAACACTGAAGCTTTCTTT. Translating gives CASSLESGNTEAFF.

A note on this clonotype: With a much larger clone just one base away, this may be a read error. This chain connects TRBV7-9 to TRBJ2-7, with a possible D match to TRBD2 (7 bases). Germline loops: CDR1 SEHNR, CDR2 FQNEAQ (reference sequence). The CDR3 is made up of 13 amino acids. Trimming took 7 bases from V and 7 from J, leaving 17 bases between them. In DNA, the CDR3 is TGTGCCAGCAAACCGGGGGGCAACAATGAGCAGTACTTC. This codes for CASKPGGNNEQYF.

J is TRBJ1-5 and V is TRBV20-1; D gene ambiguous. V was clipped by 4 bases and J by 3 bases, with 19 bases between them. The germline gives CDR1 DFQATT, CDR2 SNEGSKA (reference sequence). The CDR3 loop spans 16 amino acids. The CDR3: CSATRRERQANQPQHF. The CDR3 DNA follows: TGCAGTGCTACTCGACGAGAGAGGCAGGCCAATCAGCCCCAGCATTTT.

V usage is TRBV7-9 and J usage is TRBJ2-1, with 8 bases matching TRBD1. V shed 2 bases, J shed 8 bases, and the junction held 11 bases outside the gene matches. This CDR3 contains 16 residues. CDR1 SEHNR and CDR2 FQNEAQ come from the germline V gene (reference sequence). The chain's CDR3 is CASSLTGAGTGDEQFF. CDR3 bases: TGTGCCAGCAGCTTAACGGGTGCCGGGACAGGAGATGAGCAGTTCTTC.

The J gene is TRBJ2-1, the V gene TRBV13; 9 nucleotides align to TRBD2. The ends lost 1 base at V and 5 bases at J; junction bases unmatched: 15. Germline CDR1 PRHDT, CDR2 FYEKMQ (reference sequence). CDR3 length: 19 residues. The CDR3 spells CASSLEGRSGGQPNNEQFF. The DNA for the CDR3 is TGTGCCAGCAGCTTAGAAGGGCGGAGCGGGGGGCAACCAAACAATGAGCAGTTCTTC.

CDR3 region: CSARDGAALNEQFF. CDR3 bases: TGCAGTGCTAGAGATGGGGCAGCCCTAAATGAGCAGTTCTTC. The J gene is TRBJ2-1, the V gene TRBV20-1; a possible D gene is TRBD1 (5 bases). This CDR3 is 14 amino acids long. The germline V and J ends were trimmed by 0 bases and 7 bases, with 13 bases remaining between them. Germline CDR1 is DFQATT and CDR2 is SNEGSKA (reference sequence).

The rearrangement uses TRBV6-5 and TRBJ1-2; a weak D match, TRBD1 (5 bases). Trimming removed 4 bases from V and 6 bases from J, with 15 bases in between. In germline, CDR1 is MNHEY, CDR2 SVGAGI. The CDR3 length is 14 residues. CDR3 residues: CASSLTGFRNGYTF. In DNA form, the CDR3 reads TGTGCCAGCAGTTTAACAGGTTTCAGGAATGGCTACACCTTC.

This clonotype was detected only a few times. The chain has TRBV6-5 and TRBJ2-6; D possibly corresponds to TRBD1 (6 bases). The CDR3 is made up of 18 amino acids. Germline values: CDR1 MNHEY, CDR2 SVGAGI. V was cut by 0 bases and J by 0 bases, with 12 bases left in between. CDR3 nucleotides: TGTGCCAGCAGTTACTCGGCAGGGGCCAGCTCTGGGGCCAACGTCCTGACTTTC. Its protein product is CASSYSAGASSGANVLTF.

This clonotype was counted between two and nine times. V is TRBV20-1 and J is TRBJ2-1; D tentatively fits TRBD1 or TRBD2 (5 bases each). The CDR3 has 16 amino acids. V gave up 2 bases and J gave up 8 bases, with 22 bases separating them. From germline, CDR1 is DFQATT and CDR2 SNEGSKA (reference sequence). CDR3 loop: CSARSARNGGYHEQFF. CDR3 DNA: TGCAGTGCTAGATCCGCCAGGAATGGGGGATACCATGAGCAGTTCTTC.

CDR3: CASSSVPGLAGDTQYF. The CDR3 DNA sequence: TGTGCCAGCAGTTCGGTCCCGGGACTAGCGGGAGATACGCAGTATTTT. The chain is built from TRBV6-5 and TRBJ2-3, with 12 bases matching TRBD2. The CDR3 sequence is 16 residues long. V gave up 4 bases and J gave up 5 bases; unmatched junction bases: 7. Germline V gene data show CDR1 as MNHEY and CDR2 as SVGAGI.

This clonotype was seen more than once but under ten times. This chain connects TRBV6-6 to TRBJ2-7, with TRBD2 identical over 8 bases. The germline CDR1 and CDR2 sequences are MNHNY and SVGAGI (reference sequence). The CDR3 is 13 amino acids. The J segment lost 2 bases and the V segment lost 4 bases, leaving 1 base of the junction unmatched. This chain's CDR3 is CASSSLAAYEQYF. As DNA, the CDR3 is TGTGCCAGCAGTTCACTAGCGGCCTACGAGCAGTACTTC.

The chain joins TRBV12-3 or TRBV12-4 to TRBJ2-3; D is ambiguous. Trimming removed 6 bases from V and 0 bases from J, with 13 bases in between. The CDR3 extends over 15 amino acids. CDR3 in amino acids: CASSSIVMSTDTQYF. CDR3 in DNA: TGTGCCAGCAGCTCCATTGTAATGAGCACAGATACGCAGTATTTT.

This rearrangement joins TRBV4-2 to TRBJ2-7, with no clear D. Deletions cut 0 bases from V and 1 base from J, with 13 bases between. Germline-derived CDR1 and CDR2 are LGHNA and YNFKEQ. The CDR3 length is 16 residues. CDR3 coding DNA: TGTGCCAGCAGCCAAGAAGGGCTAGAAGGTTCCTACGAGCAGTACTTC. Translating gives CASSQEGLEGSYEQYF.

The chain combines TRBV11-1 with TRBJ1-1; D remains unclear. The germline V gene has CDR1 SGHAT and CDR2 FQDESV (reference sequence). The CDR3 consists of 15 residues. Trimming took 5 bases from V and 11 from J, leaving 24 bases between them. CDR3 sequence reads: CASSRGTQARYQAFF. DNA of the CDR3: TGTGCCAGCAGCCGAGGAACCCAGGCGAGATATCAGGCTTTCTTT.

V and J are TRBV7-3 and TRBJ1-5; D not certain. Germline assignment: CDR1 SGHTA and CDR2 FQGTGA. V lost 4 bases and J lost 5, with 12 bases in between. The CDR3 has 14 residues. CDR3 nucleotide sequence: TGTGCCAGCAGCTCCGACACTACTCATCAGCCCCAGCATTTT. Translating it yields CASSSDTTHQPQHF.

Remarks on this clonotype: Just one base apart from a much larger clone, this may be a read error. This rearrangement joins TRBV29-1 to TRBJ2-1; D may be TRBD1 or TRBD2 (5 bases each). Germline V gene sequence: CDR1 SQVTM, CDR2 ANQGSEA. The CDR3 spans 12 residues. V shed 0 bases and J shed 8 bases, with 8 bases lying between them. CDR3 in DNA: TGCAGCGTTGAAGAGGGGGACGATGAGCAGTTCTTC. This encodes CSVEEGDDEQFF.

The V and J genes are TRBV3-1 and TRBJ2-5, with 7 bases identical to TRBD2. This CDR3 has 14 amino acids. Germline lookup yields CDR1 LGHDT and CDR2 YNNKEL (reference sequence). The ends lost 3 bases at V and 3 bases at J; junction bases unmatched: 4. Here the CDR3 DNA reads TGTGCCAGCAGCCATTATCGGGGGGAAGAGACCCAGTACTTC. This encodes CASSHYRGEETQYF.

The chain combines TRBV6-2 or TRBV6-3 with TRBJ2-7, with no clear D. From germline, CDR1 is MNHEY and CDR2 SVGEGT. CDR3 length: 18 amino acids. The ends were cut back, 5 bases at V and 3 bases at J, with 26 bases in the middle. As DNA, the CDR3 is TGTGCCAGCAGTACCGCCCAAACCACGGGCCGAAAACACTACGAGCAGTACTTC. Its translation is CASSTAQTTGRKHYEQYF.

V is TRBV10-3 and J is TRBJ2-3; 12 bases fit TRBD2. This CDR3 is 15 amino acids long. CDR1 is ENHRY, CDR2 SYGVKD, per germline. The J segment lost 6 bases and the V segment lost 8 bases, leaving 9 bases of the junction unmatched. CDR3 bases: TGTGCCATCGGACCTAGCGGGGGGGCCCGGGATACGCAGTATTTT. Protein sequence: CAIGPSGGARDTQYF.

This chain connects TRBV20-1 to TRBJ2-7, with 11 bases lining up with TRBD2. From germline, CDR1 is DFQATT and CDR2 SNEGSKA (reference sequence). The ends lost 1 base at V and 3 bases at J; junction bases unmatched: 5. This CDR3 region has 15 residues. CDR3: CSARVVAGGIYEQYF. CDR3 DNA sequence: TGCAGTGCTAGAGTCGTAGCGGGAGGGATCTACGAGCAGTACTTC.

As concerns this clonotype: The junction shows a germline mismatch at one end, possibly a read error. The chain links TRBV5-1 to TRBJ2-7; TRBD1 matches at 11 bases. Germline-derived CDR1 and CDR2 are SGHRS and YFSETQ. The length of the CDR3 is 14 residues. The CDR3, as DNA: TGTGCCAGCAGCCCCGGACAGGGGGCGGACGAGCAGTACTTC. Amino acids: CASSPGQGADEQYF.

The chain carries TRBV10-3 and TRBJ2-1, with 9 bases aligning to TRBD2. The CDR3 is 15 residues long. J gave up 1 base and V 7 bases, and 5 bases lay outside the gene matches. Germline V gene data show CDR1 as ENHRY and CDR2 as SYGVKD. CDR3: CAIKGTSLSYNEQFF. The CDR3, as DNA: TGTGCCATCAAAGGGACTAGCTTATCCTACAATGAGCAGTTCTTC.

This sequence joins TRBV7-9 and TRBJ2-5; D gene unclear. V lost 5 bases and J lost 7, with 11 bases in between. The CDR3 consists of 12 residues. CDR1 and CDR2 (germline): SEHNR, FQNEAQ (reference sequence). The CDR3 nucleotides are TGTGCCAGCAGCGCGGTTCCTCCGACCCAGTACTTC. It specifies CASSAVPPTQYF. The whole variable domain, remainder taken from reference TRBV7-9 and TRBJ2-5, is DTGVSQNPRHKITKRGQNVTFRCDPISEHNRLYWYRQTLGQGPEFLTYFQNEAQLEKSRLLSDRFSAERPKGSFSTLEIQRTEQGDSAMYLCASSAVPPTQYFGPGTRLLVL.

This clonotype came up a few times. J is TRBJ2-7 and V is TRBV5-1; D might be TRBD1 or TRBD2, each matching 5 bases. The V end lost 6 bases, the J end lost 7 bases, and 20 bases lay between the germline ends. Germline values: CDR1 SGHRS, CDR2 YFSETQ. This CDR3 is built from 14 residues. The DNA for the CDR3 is TGCGCCAGCAAACCCCGTGGGGGACGCACGGAGCAGTACTTC. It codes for CASKPRGGRTEQYF.

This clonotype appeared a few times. Here the CDR3 DNA reads TGTGCCAGCAGCTCGCGAGGGGATACGCAGTATTTT. It encodes CASSSRGDTQYF. V usage is TRBV7-9 and J usage is TRBJ2-3, with D perhaps matching TRBD2 (5 bases). The CDR3 covers 12 residues. Germline CDR1 and CDR2: SEHNR and FQNEAQ (reference sequence). Between the trimmed V and J ends, which lost 4 bases and 6 bases, there was a span of 8 bases. The full variable domain, its missing parts supplied by reference TRBV7-9 and TRBJ2-3, is DTGVSQNPRHKITKRGQNVTFRCDPISEHNRLYWYRQTLGQGPEFLTYFQNEAQLEKSRLLSDRFSAERPKGSFSTLEIQRTEQGDSAMYLCASSSRGDTQYFGPGTRLTVL.